This paragraph covers one T cell receptor (beta chain) sequence. What it binds is not known. These data come from a study of cytomegalovirus exposure and HLA in healthy donors. Study findings and constraints: TCR beta chains numbering under 200 were designated cytomegalovirus-associated. Using the classifier, cytomegalovirus status was reportedly diagnosed with high specificity and sensitivity.

Germline V gene sequence: CDR1 SGHTA, CDR2 FQGNSA. The CDR3 runs 18 residues. Unmatched junction bases numbered 11, after V lost 7 bases and J lost 0 bases. Vbeta (60) and Jbeta (13) primers were used in the PCR. The assay was immunoSEQ multiplex PCR, and TCRdb's table has in-frame clones only and misses some. The table has over 150,000 clones, roughly 77% seen once; the top ten hold approximately 2.3%. The TCR comes from a man aged 50 to 60 in good health and CMV-seropositive. This rearrangement joins TRBV7-2 to TRBJ2-1, with 11 nucleotides matching TRBD2. The sample taken for sequencing was PBMCs. CDR3 bases: TGTGCCAGCAACACCTACGGGACTAGCGGTAGCTCCTACAATGAGCAGTTCTTC. Protein product: CASNTYGTSGSSYNEQFF.